These 27 T cell receptor beta chains originate from one sample sequenced in a study of T-cell reconstitution after alpha-beta-depleted transplantation in children. Molecular barcoding with unique molecular identifiers was used for the TCRbeta library. TCRdb redid the calling of the PCR reads with MiXCR, one entry per CDR3 protein. The sample consists of about 610,000 distinct CDR3 sequences, roughly a tenth of them appearing once. The sample was PBMCs from the stem cell graft donor, taken from the stem cell graft. The receptor source for this set is a human donor who donated a stem cell graft to a child with acute myeloid leukemia.

This clonotype was counted between two and nine times. The gene calls are TRBV11-2 and TRBJ2-2; tentative D call: TRBD2 (6 bases). CDR1 and CDR2 (germline): SGHAT, FQNNGV. Trimming shortened V by 1 base and J by 4 bases, and 19 bases separated the two germline ends. There are 18 residues in the CDR3. The CDR3 DNA reads TGTGCCAGCAGCTTAGGAACTAGCCCCTATCAGGGCACCGGGGAGCTGTTTTTT. It is translated as CASSLGTSPYQGTGELFF.

This clonotype occurred many times. This chain connects TRBV6-1 to TRBJ2-1; no firm D call. CDR1 MNHNS and CDR2 SASEGT come from the germline V gene. The V gene lost 4 bases and the J gene lost 0 bases, with 13 bases spanning the gap. This CDR3 contains 16 residues. CDR3 in DNA: TGTGCCAGCAGTGTCCGGGCTTCGAGCTCCTACAATGAGCAGTTCTTC. Amino acid sequence: CASSVRASSSYNEQFF.

This sequence joins TRBV5-1 and TRBJ2-5; weak D call: TRBD2 (6 bases). In germline, CDR1 is SGHRS, CDR2 YFSETQ. Trimming took 0 bases from V and 6 from J, leaving 9 bases between them. The CDR3 runs 13 residues. The CDR3 nucleotides read TGCGCCAGCAGCTTGGCTAGCGAAAAGACCCAGTACTTC. Translated: CASSLASEKTQYF.

The rearrangement uses TRBV20-1 and TRBJ2-7; the match to TRBD1 covers 10 bases. J gave up 5 bases and V 3 bases, and 16 bases lay outside the gene matches. Germline V gene sequence: CDR1 DFQATT, CDR2 SNEGSKA (reference sequence). The CDR3 is 17 amino acids. Here the CDR3 reads CSASASYPGDRGDEQYF. Here the CDR3 DNA reads TGCAGTGCTAGCGCCTCCTACCCCGGGGACAGGGGTGACGAGCAGTACTTC.

This clonotype showed up many times. The J gene is TRBJ2-1, the V gene TRBV4-3, with D perhaps TRBD2 (6 bases). Trimming pared 0 bases from V and 4 bases from J, leaving 16 bases between. This CDR3 spans 17 amino acids. Germline CDR1 and CDR2: LGHNA and YSLEER. CDR3 protein: CASSQELADTRYNEQFF. CDR3 bases: TGCGCCAGCAGCCAAGAATTAGCGGATACACGTTACAATGAGCAGTTCTTC.

This clonotype was detected only a few times. This chain joins TRBV7-6 and TRBJ2-7; 11 positions match TRBD2. The V and J ends lost 6 bases and 6 bases, in that order; junction bases with no gene match: 10. Germline V gene sequence: CDR1 SGHVS, CDR2 FNYEAQ. The CDR3 is 15 amino acids. CDR3 loop: CASSLTSGRWGEQYF. In nucleotides, the CDR3 is TGTGCCAGCAGTCTTACTAGCGGGAGATGGGGCGAGCAGTACTTC.

This chain joins TRBV7-8 and TRBJ2-7; 13 nucleotides agree with TRBD2. The CDR3 runs 15 residues. Germline V lookup: CDR1 SGHVS, CDR2 FQNEAQ. J was trimmed by 9 bases and V by 5 bases; bases with no gene match: 10. CDR3 protein: CASSHRTSGSMRQYF. The CDR3 nucleotides are TGTGCCAGCAGCCACCGGACTAGCGGGAGTATGCGGCAGTACTTC.

This clonotype was recorded at least ten times. The V gene is TRBV5-1, the J gene TRBJ2-3; D could derive from TRBD1 or TRBD2 (5 bases each). V was cut by 4 bases and J by 3 bases, with 12 bases left in between. Germline loops: CDR1 SGHRS, CDR2 YFSETQ. The CDR3 sequence is 14 residues long. The CDR3 reads CASSRDPATDTQYF. In nucleotides, the CDR3 is TGCGCCAGCAGCCGGGACCCCGCGACAGATACGCAGTATTTT. The whole variable domain, remainder taken from reference TRBV5-1 and TRBJ2-3, is KAGVTQTPRYLIKTRGQQVTLSCSPISGHRSVSWYQQTPGQGLQFLFEYFSETQRNKGNFPGRFSGRQFSNSRSEMNVSTLELGDSALYLCASSRDPATDTQYFGPGTRLTVL.

This chain uses TRBV2 with TRBJ2-1; a weak D match, TRBD2 (6 bases). Per germline, CDR1 SNHLY and CDR2 FYNNEI. The CDR3 has 12 amino acids. Trimming removed 7 bases from V and 6 bases from J, with 10 bases in between. The CDR3 nucleotides read TGTGCCAGCAAGGGACTTGGCAATGAGCAGTTCTTC. This sequence encodes CASKGLGNEQFF.

This chain joins TRBV14 and TRBJ2-1, with TRBD2 identical over 8 bases. Germline lookup yields CDR1 SGHDN and CDR2 FVKESK. The CDR3 loop spans 17 amino acids. V trimming: 0 bases; J trimming: 1 base; junction bases outside the gene matches: 5. CDR3 residues: CASSQDRGGRSYNEQFF. CDR3 DNA sequence: TGTGCCAGCAGCCAAGATCGGGGCGGGAGGTCCTACAATGAGCAGTTCTTC.

In this sample, this clonotype turned up a few times. The gene calls are TRBV15 and TRBJ1-2; TRBD1 matches at 9 bases. Germline assignment: CDR1 LNHNV and CDR2 YYDKDF (reference sequence). The CDR3 is 15 residues long. Germline trimming cut 5 bases from V and 6 bases from J; bases unmatched to any gene: 10. The CDR3 region has the DNA TGTGCCACCAGCGGGGTCGGACAGGGGAAAGATGGCTACACCTTC. The encoded protein is CATSGVGQGKDGYTF. Full variable domain (rest looked up from reference TRBV15 and TRBJ1-2): DAMVIQNPRYQVTQFGKPVTLSCSQTLNHNVMYWYQQKSSQAPKLLFHYYDKDFNNEADTPDNFQSRRPNTSFCFLDIRSPGLGDTAMYLCATSGVGQGKDGYTFGSGTRLTVV.

V gene TRBV5-1 combines with J gene TRBJ2-7; a weak D match, TRBD2 (5 bases). Germline loops: CDR1 SGHRS, CDR2 YFSETQ. V lost 4 bases to trimming and J lost 0 bases, with 14 bases between them. The CDR3 runs to 15 residues. The CDR3 DNA reads TGCGCCAGCAGCGAGACTACAAGGAGCTCCTACGAGCAGTACTTC. This sequence encodes CASSETTRSSYEQYF.

This chain connects TRBV6-1 to TRBJ2-1, with TRBD2 as a possible D gene (6 bases). V was trimmed by 6 bases and J by 2 bases, leaving 17 bases between them. The germline gives CDR1 MNHNS, CDR2 SASEGT. The CDR3 sequence is 16 residues long. The chain's CDR3 is CASSLLAVRTYNEQFF. The CDR3 coding sequence is TGTGCCAGCAGCCTTTTAGCGGTAAGAACCTACAATGAGCAGTTCTTC.

This clonotype was observed many times. This chain uses TRBV6-4 with TRBJ2-2; no clear D. Germline V gives CDR1 MRHNA, CDR2 SNTAGT. The ends were cut back, 1 base at V and 6 bases at J, with 6 bases in the middle. CDR3 length: 13 residues. The CDR3 loop is CASSDYPAGELFF. In DNA form, the CDR3 reads TGTGCCAGCAGTGACTACCCAGCCGGGGAGCTGTTTTTT.

This clonotype turned up a few times. The chain has TRBV11-3 and TRBJ2-1; no definite D call. CDR3 length: 15 residues. Looked up from germline, CDR1 is SGHNT and CDR2 is YENEEA. V shed 1 base and J shed 0 bases, with 7 bases lying between them. The CDR3 DNA follows: TGTGCCAGCAGCTTAGCTCTAGGCTCCTACAATGAGCAGTTCTTC. As protein: CASSLALGSYNEQFF. The entire variable domain, with the rest obtained from reference TRBV11-3 and TRBJ2-1, is as follows: EAGVVQSPRYKIIEKKQPVAFWCNPISGHNTLYWYLQNLGQGPELLIRYENEEAVDDSQLPKDRFSAERLKGVDSTLKIQPAELGDSAVYLCASSLALGSYNEQFFGPGTRLTVL.

This clonotype was recorded many times. V and J are TRBV29-1 and TRBJ1-5, with a tentative D call TRBD1 (5 bases). Germline values: CDR1 SQVTM, CDR2 ANQGSEA. The CDR3 runs to 13 residues. V shed 6 bases and J shed 3 bases, with 12 bases lying between them. The CDR3 reads CSVAGDSNQPQHF. CDR3 in DNA: TGCAGCGTGGCCGGGGACTCCAATCAGCCCCAGCATTTT.

The chain combines TRBV24-1 with TRBJ2-3, with D unclear. Germline V CDR1 and CDR2: KGHDR, SFDVKD. Deletions cut 4 bases from V and 2 bases from J, with 6 bases between. This CDR3 is built from 13 residues. The CDR3: CATSDFVTDTQYF. CDR3 nucleotide sequence: TGTGCCACCAGTGACTTTGTCACAGATACGCAGTATTTT.

The table lists this clonotype with many counts. This chain joins TRBV7-2 and TRBJ2-1, with no clear D. CDR1 is SGHTA and CDR2 is FQGNSA in the germline V gene. Deletions cut 3 bases from V and 0 bases from J, with 12 bases between. The CDR3 totals 16 residues. Here the CDR3 reads CASSFDRASSYNEQFF. The CDR3 coding sequence is TGTGCCAGCAGCTTTGATCGCGCAAGCTCCTACAATGAGCAGTTCTTC.

The J gene is TRBJ2-2, the V gene TRBV19; D gene uncertain. The length of the CDR3 is 14 residues. The V and J ends lost 2 bases and 2 bases respectively, with 6 bases between them. Germline V gives CDR1 LNHDA, CDR2 SQIVND (reference sequence). The CDR3: CASSILVNTGELFF. The CDR3, as DNA: TGTGCCAGTAGTATACTGGTAAACACCGGGGAGCTGTTTTTT.

This clonotype was observed at least ten times. This chain connects TRBV12-3 or TRBV12-4 to TRBJ1-5; D is unresolved. V lost 3 bases, J lost 9 bases, and 9 bases lay in between. The CDR3 runs to 12 residues. CDR3 in amino acids: CASSLWGLPQHF. Here the CDR3 DNA reads TGTGCCAGCAGTTTGTGGGGATTGCCCCAGCATTTT.

As DNA, the CDR3 is TGTGCCAGCTCACCGACAGGCAACTCTGGAAACACCATATATTTT. It yields the protein CASSPTGNSGNTIYF. This chain uses TRBV18 with TRBJ1-3; D possibly corresponds to TRBD1 (6 bases). The germline CDR1 and CDR2 sequences are KGHSH and LQKENI. V was cut by 3 bases and J by 0 bases, with 9 bases left in between. There are 15 residues in the CDR3.

This clonotype was picked up a small number of times. The chain recombines TRBV3-1 with TRBJ2-1; 9 nucleotides match TRBD2. There are 16 residues in the CDR3. Germline trimming cut 4 bases from V and 6 bases from J; bases unmatched to any gene: 10. Looked up from germline, CDR1 is LGHDT and CDR2 is YNNKEL (reference sequence). Here the CDR3 DNA reads TGTGCCAGCAGCCCGGGCGCGGGAGGGCCTCTCAATGAGCAGTTCTTC. Protein sequence: CASSPGAGGPLNEQFF.

Turning to this clonotype: A read error may account for a junction end that differs from germline. The genes are TRBV7-4 and TRBJ2-6; D uncertain. Germline lookup yields CDR1 SGHVT and CDR2 SQSDAQ. The CDR3 spans 17 residues. CDR3 DNA: TGTACCAGCAGCTCCATCGGGCGGTCCTCTGGGGCCAACGTCCTGACTTTC. Translating gives CTSSSIGRSSGANVLTF.

This clonotype was seen a handful of times. The J gene is TRBJ2-7, the V gene TRBV7-2; 10 positions match TRBD2. The CDR3 has 15 amino acids. Trimming took 6 bases from V and 3 from J; bases not matched to a gene: 8. Germline loops: CDR1 SGHTA, CDR2 FQGNSA. The CDR3 loop reads CASRTQREGRYEQYF. CDR3 in DNA: TGTGCCAGCAGAACCCAGCGGGAGGGACGCTACGAGCAGTACTTC.

This clonotype showed up many times. The chain recombines TRBV29-1 with TRBJ2-3; 7 bases are shared with TRBD2. The CDR3 has 15 amino acids. With V trimmed by 4 bases and J by 4 bases, 11 bases remained unmatched. Germline V gene data show CDR1 as SQVTM and CDR2 as ANQGSEA. CDR3 in DNA: TGCAGCGTTGGAGGCGCGGGAGCTCCCTCAGATACGCAGTATTTT. Amino acid sequence: CSVGGAGAPSDTQYF.

The chain carries TRBV2 and TRBJ2-2, with D uncertain. Germline V lookup: CDR1 SNHLY, CDR2 FYNNEI. V gave up 3 bases and J gave up 2 bases, with 7 bases separating them. The CDR3 consists of 14 residues. CDR3 region: CASSEGPNTGELFF. The CDR3 nucleotides read TGTGCCAGCAGTGAGGGTCCTAACACCGGGGAGCTGTTTTTT.

This clonotype was seen many times. The chain links TRBV12-3 or TRBV12-4 to TRBJ2-1; 11 positions match TRBD2. The CDR3 is 16 amino acids. Losses at the gene ends were 5 bases for V and 4 bases for J; bases not matched to a gene: 7. The CDR3 reads CASSPPGTSGYNEQFF. In DNA, the CDR3 is TGTGCCAGCAGTCCTCCCGGGACTAGCGGATACAATGAGCAGTTCTTC.